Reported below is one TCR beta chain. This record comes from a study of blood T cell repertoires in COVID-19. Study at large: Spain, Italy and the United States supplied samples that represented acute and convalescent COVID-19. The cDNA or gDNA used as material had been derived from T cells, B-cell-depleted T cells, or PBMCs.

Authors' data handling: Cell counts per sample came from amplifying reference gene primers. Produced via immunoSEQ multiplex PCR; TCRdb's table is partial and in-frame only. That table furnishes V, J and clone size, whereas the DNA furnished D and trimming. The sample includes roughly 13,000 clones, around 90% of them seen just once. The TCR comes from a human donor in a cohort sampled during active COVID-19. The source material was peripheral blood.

For the CDR3, the DNA is TGTGCCAGCAGTGCGACGTTAGGAGAGGTTGGTCAGCCCCAGCATTTT. This encodes CASSATLGEVGQPQHF. The V and J genes are TRBV6-6 and TRBJ1-5, with D unresolved. CDR1 is MNHNY, CDR2 SVGAGI, per germline (reference sequence). The CDR3 is 16 amino acids. Trimming removed 5 bases from V and 6 bases from J, with 20 bases in between.